This entry features one T cell receptor beta chain sequence. Its antigen is currently not known. One base away there is no much larger clone; base qualities are not given. This entry belongs to a study of T cell responses to AZD1222 COVID-19 vaccine (dated by TCRdb to the early 2020s). For the study in its entirety: A total of more than 230 trial participants underwent TCR sequencing, of whom approximately 200 had received two doses of AZD1222 and 26 had received two doses of the MenACWY control vaccine. Trial participants were enrolled into age subgroups of 18-55, 56-69 and 70-plus years, which contained about 150, 28 and 57 TCR-sequenced participants, respectively.

The CDR3 regions of human TCRbeta chains were analyzed by immunosequencing. From the authors' description of their analysis: TCRs in the repertoires were matched against a reference library of SARS-CoV-2-specific TCRs that had been generated with the MIRA antigen-specificity platform. Breadth was defined as the fraction of unique TCRs that were SARS-CoV-2-associated. Depth was defined as the fraction of total T cells that were SARS-CoV-2-associated. Using the MIRA data, each spike-specific TCR was assigned both to the spike region to which the TCR was reactive and to a CD4 or CD8 class. Log10-transformed breadth and depth values were compared by one-way ANOVA with Sidak's multiple comparisons tests. Here the immuneACCESS table is served through TCRdb, limited to in-frame sequences with V and J called. Missing clones are a known gap in these copies; in checked studies unresolved V genes cover under half, and the rest lacks a known reason. V and J calls plus clone size are reproduced from that table; the DNA served to infer D and trimming. Across this sample there are over 85,000 clones, with around nine tenths seen only once. The top ten clones comprise over 12% of the sample.

Overall study outcomes, separate from this receptor: Epitopes outside the regions mutated in the B.1.351 and B.1.1.7 variants were reportedly recognized by nearly half of the unique spike-specific TCRs. In the small 56-69-year group, the increase in depth fell short of significance, most likely because of low power. Participants were mostly white British and included more females than males, and it was suggested by the authors that clonal diversity may have been underestimated. A significant rise in spike-specific TCR breadth and depth was observed after two AZD1222 doses relative to day 0 and relative to MenACWY recipients. CD4 TCRs associated with the vaccine covered the entire spike protein, and the dominant responses were in regions 160-218 and 743-854. Because no samples from the day 14 peak response were available, repertoires could be characterized only after the peak T cell response. Conclusions about previously exposed vaccinees are limited, since just six or seven AZD1222 recipients were seropositive for SARS-CoV-2 at baseline.

The time point label corresponds to: about 28 days (+/-7) after the second vaccine dose. AZD1222 recipients whose second dose came at about 4 weeks and those whose second dose came at about 12 weeks were combined into one group, since spike-specific TCR depth and breadth did not differ between the two schedules. Vaccinee samples came from UK trials COV001 and COV002, including a single-blind randomized controlled phase 2/3 trial of AZD1222 (ChAdOx1 nCoV-19) in healthy adults. For TCRbeta chain sequencing, PBMC samples from trial participants were taken at day 0 and at day 28 after the second dose. Trimming costs V 3 bases and J 1 base, and their ends lie 16 bases apart. Taken from the germline V gene, the CDR1 and CDR2 loops are SGDLS and YYNGEE. There are 16 amino acids in the CDR3, from cysteine to phenylalanine inclusive. The sequence is cut down to CDR3 DNA, 48 bases in frame from base 1.

The TCR originated in an adult who received the AZD1222 COVID-19 vaccine. The chain is encoded by TRBV9 joined to TRBJ1-1; tentative D gene TRBD1, with 6 bases matching. The sample here was peripheral blood, taken 28 days after the second AZD1222 dose. The DNA is as follows: TGTGCCAGCAGCGAAACAGTGCTAGGGGGGAACACTGAAGCTTTCTTT. This translates into CASSETVLGGNTEAFF.